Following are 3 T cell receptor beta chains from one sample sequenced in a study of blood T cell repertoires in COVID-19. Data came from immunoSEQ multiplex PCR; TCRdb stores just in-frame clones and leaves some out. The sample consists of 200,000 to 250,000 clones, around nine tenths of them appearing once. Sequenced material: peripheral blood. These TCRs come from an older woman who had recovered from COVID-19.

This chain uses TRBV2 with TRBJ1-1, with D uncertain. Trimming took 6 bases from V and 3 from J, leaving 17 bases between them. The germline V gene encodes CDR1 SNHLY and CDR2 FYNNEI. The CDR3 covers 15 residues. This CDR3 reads CASSPFEPTDTEAFF. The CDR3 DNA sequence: TGTGCCAGCAGCCCTTTTGAGCCAACGGACACTGAAGCTTTCTTT. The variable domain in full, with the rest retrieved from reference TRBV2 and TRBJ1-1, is EPEVTQTPSHQVTQMGQEVILRCVPISNHLYFYWYRQILGQKVEFLVSFYNNEISEKSEIFDDQFSVERPDGSNFTLKIRSTKLEDSAMYFCASSPFEPTDTEAFFGQGTRLTVV.

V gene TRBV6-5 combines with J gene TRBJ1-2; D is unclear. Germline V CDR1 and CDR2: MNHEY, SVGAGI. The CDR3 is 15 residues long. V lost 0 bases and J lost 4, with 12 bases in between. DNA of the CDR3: TGTGCCAGCAGTTACTCGAGTCCAGGATCCTATGGCTACACCTTC. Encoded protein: CASSYSSPGSYGYTF.

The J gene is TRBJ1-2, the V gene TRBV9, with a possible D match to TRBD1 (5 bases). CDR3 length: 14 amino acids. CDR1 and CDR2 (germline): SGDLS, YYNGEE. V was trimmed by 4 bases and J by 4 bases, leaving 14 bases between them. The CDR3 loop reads CASSPHSGVYGYTF. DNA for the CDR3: TGTGCCAGCAGCCCTCACTCGGGGGTCTATGGCTACACCTTC.